This T cell receptor beta chain originates from a study of beta chain features in type 1 diabetes. The CDR3 loop spans 13 amino acids. CDR1 and CDR2 from the germline V gene are SNHLY and FYNNEI. The V and J ends lost 8 bases and 9 bases, in that order; junction bases with no gene match: 3. This clone has only a few counts. Its antigen is currently unknown. Staining for CD45RO/CCR7/CD25/CD127/CD95/CD27 allowed sorting of CD4+ naive, central memory, regulatory and stem cell-like memory cells. The authors reverse transcribed all of the isolated RNA, so sequencing captured expressed TCRB transcripts. The table came from immunoSEQ multiplex PCR; TCRdb's copy has only in-frame clones and leaves some out. The data contain 600,000 to 750,000 clones, around 11% of them singletons. Study results and caveats: When Type 1 diabetes patients were examined, their TCRB CDR3s proved moderately but significantly shorter in all four CD4+ subsets. Lower insertion and higher deletion counts appeared at VDJ junctions in type 1 diabetes patients. These data did not resolve whether HLA type affects TCRB rearrangement.

This chain connects TRBV2 to TRBJ1-6, with 11 bases identical to TRBD1. The sample comprised naive CD4+ T cells from blood. The source of this sequence is a young man with type 1 diabetes. The CDR3: CASGQGAVSPLHF. The CDR3 nucleotides are TGTGCCAGCGGACAGGGGGCAGTTTCACCCCTCCACTTT.